The rows below give T cell receptor beta chains drawn from one sample of a study of regulatory T cells in long-lasting Graves disease. A single record per CDR3 protein comes from TCRdb applying MiXCR to the multiplex PCR reads. The sample lists approximately 400,000 distinct CDR3 sequences; roughly 24% were seen once. This specimen consisted of peripheral blood mononuclear cells (PBMCs), obtained when the disease was refractory, from a patient treated with antithyroid drugs. The source of these receptors is a woman in her 40s with Graves disease. CDR3s include the opening cysteine and the closing phenylalanine or tryptophan. The order of the fields is V gene, D gene, clone size, J gene, CDR3 DNA, CDR3 protein. D genes are given only for firm matches. Clone size appears in some rows only: once, few, many, or a class for an expanded clone.

V gene: TRBV2; D gene: TRBD1; clone size: few; J gene: TRBJ2-7; CDR3 DNA: TGTGCCAGCAGCCCGGGACAGGCCTCCCTGGAGCAGTACTTC; CDR3 protein: CASSPGQASLEQYF
V gene: TRBV3-1; D gene: TRBD1; clone size: .; J gene: TRBJ1-6; CDR3 DNA: TGTGCCAGCAGCCCCACAGGGGGCAATTCACCCCTCCACTTT; CDR3 protein: CASSPTGGNSPLHF
V gene: TRBV28; D gene: TRBD2; clone size: .; J gene: TRBJ2-7; CDR3 DNA: TGTGCCAGCAGTTTAATTTGGCCGGGCGGGGCGGGAGGGCTTGACTACGAGCAGTACTTC; CDR3 protein: CASSLIWPGGAGGLDYEQYF
V gene: TRBV2; D gene: TRBD1; clone size: many; J gene: TRBJ1-5; CDR3 DNA: TGTGCCAGCAGTGACCCGAGGGGGCATAGCAATCAGCCCCAGCATTTT; CDR3 protein: CASSDPRGHSNQPQHF
V gene: TRBV27; D gene: .; clone size: .; J gene: TRBJ2-2; CDR3 DNA: TGTGCCACCGTAGGGGTGGCCGGGGAGCTGTTTTTT; CDR3 protein: CATVGVAGELFF
V gene: TRBV27; D gene: .; clone size: many; J gene: TRBJ2-7; CDR3 DNA: TGTGCCAGCAGTTCCTCCACAGGCTACGAGCAGTACTTC; CDR3 protein: CASSSSTGYEQYF
V gene: TRBV6-1; D gene: .; clone size: few; J gene: TRBJ2-1; CDR3 DNA: TGTGCCAGCAGCCGGGGACGCTTTGAGCAGTTCTTC; CDR3 protein: CASSRGRFEQFF
V gene: TRBV6-2/TRBV6-3; D gene: .; clone size: many; J gene: TRBJ1-6; CDR3 DNA: TGTGCCAGCAGTTACTCCGGGGGGGGGCGATCACCCCTCCACTTT; CDR3 protein: CASSYSGGGRSPLHF
V gene: TRBV4-1; D gene: TRBD2; clone size: few; J gene: TRBJ2-7; CDR3 DNA: TGCGCCAGCAGCCAAGGACCAGCCCGAACTAGCGGGTACGACGAGCAGTACTTC; CDR3 protein: CASSQGPARTSGYDEQYF
V gene: TRBV9; D gene: .; clone size: many; J gene: TRBJ2-7; CDR3 DNA: TGTGCCAGCAGCGCCCGACATTTTGGCGAGCAGTACTTC; CDR3 protein: CASSARHFGEQYF
V gene: TRBV5-1; D gene: TRBD1; clone size: many; J gene: TRBJ2-7; CDR3 DNA: TGCGCCAGCAGCTTCCAGTCCGGGACAGGGGGCCGCGAGCAGTACTTC; CDR3 protein: CASSFQSGTGGREQYF
V gene: TRBV7-2; D gene: .; clone size: .; J gene: TRBJ1-6; CDR3 DNA: TGTGCCAGCAGCTTAGGCCATAAAAATTCACCCCTCCACTTT; CDR3 protein: CASSLGHKNSPLHF
V gene: TRBV7-2; D gene: .; clone size: .; J gene: TRBJ1-6; CDR3 DNA: TGTGCCAGCAGCTTAGACGGGCAGAATAATTCACCCCTCCACTTT; CDR3 protein: CASSLDGQNNSPLHF
V gene: TRBV2; D gene: TRBD2; clone size: .; J gene: TRBJ2-7; CDR3 DNA: TGTGCCAGCAGGGGGACTATCGTAAAAGAGCAGTACTTC; CDR3 protein: CASRGTIVKEQYF
V gene: TRBV2; D gene: .; clone size: many; J gene: TRBJ1-1; CDR3 DNA: TGTGCCAGCAGAAAAATATCGAGGACTGAAGCTTTCTTT; CDR3 protein: CASRKISRTEAFF
V gene: TRBV11-2; D gene: TRBD1; clone size: .; J gene: TRBJ2-7; CDR3 DNA: TGTGCCAGCAGCCCCAAATACCTCGGGACAGGTTTCTCCTACGAGCAGTACTTC; CDR3 protein: CASSPKYLGTGFSYEQYF